The sequence of this TCR beta chain was determined in a study of blood T cell repertoires in COVID-19. TCRdb's copy holds only in-frame clones and misses some; the assay was immunoSEQ multiplex PCR. Found here are about 320,000 clones, 86% of them singletons; the top ten hold around 1.5%. CDR1 GTSNPN and CDR2 SVGIG come from the germline V gene (reference sequence). V shed 2 bases and J shed 0 bases, with 11 bases lying between them. The length of the CDR3 is 14 residues. Sequenced input: peripheral blood. V and J are TRBV30 and TRBJ2-7, with D unresolved. This TCR was recovered from a woman between 50 and 59 years old with acute or convalescent COVID-19. The CDR3 is CAWSTPPGSYEQYF. CDR3 sequence (DNA): TGTGCCTGGAGTACCCCCCCAGGCTCCTACGAGCAGTACTTC.